The 18 T cell receptor beta chains below all came from one sample that was sequenced in a study of spatial heterogeneity in lung cancer. Using its own MiXCR run on the 5' RACE reads, TCRdb lists one record per CDR3 protein. Here the sample spans 20,000 to 30,000 distinct CDR3 sequences, roughly 10% being singletons. The time point denotes: sample taken at primary tumor resection. Broader study findings: Intratumoral expanded alpha and beta TCR counts were found to track tumor mutation counts.

These receptors are not linked to any known antigen. Sample: lung tumor tissue, taken at surgery. All receptors come from a male donor with early-stage non-small cell lung cancer.

The gene calls are TRBV7-9 and TRBJ1-1; D is perhaps TRBD1 (5 bases). CDR3 length equals 15 residues. V dropped 5 bases and J dropped 3 bases, with 16 bases sitting between them. CDR1 SEHNR and CDR2 FQNEAQ come from the germline V gene (reference sequence). CDR3 DNA: TGTGCCAGCAGCCCGTGGGTGGGGACCTACACTGAAGCTTTCTTT. As protein: CASSPWVGTYTEAFF.

This clonotype has ten or more counts. The chain uses TRBV20-1 and TRBJ1-5, with no clear D. The germline gives CDR1 DFQATT, CDR2 SNEGSKA (reference sequence). Trimming stripped 2 bases from V and 5 bases from J, with 13 bases between. The CDR3 is 14 amino acids. The CDR3 DNA follows: TGCAGTGCTAGATCCGACATTAAGGATCAGCCCCAGCATTTT. Translating it yields CSARSDIKDQPQHF.

CDR3 region: CASNAAQETQYF. Here the CDR3 DNA reads TGTGCCAGCAACGCAGCACAAGAGACCCAGTACTTC. The chain has TRBV6-5 and TRBJ2-5; D ambiguous. CDR1 MNHEY and CDR2 SVGAGI come from the germline V gene. V dropped 7 bases and J dropped 2 bases, with 8 bases sitting between them. The CDR3 spans 12 residues.

The V call is TRBV12-3 or TRBV12-4, the J call TRBJ2-5, with D possibly TRBD2 on 5 matching bases. CDR3 size: 17 residues. Deletions cut 5 bases from V and 0 bases from J, with 19 bases between. The CDR3 DNA sequence: TGTGCCAGCAGTCCGCCCCACAGCGGCAACCACCAAGAGACCCAGTACTTC. This gives the protein CASSPPHSGNHQETQYF.

The chain has TRBV6-2 or TRBV6-3 and TRBJ2-3; D is unresolved. V shed 0 bases and J shed 11 bases, with 9 bases lying between them. This CDR3 spans 12 amino acids. Germline V gives CDR1 MNHEY, CDR2 SVGEGT. CDR3 nucleotide sequence: TGTGCCAGCAGTTACTCGGGGTTTGAGCAGTATTTT. It specifies CASSYSGFEQYF.

V and J are TRBV20-1 and TRBJ2-1, with 12 bases lining up with TRBD2. Germline V gene sequence: CDR1 DFQATT, CDR2 SNEGSKA (reference sequence). CDR3 length: 14 residues. The junction had 6 bases not matched to a gene; V was cut back by 4 bases and J by 8 bases. CDR3 nucleotide sequence: TGCAGTGCTACGACTAGCGGGAGAATTTATGAGCAGTTCTTC. This translates into CSATTSGRIYEQFF.

This clonotype was recorded many times. The chain couples TRBV20-1 to TRBJ2-7; D is perhaps TRBD1 (5 bases). The CDR3 loop spans 16 amino acids. Germline assignment: CDR1 DFQATT and CDR2 SNEGSKA (reference sequence). Trimming pared 0 bases from V and 5 bases from J, leaving 20 bases between. CDR3 DNA: TGCAGTGCTAGAGAACGGGTAGGGTCCAAAGGGGACGAGCAGTACTTC. This encodes CSARERVGSKGDEQYF.

This clonotype has ten or more counts. This chain joins TRBV20-1 and TRBJ2-7; D is possibly TRBD2 (6 bases). The CDR3 is 13 amino acids. Deletions cut 6 bases from V and 0 bases from J, with 12 bases between. The germline V gene encodes CDR1 DFQATT and CDR2 SNEGSKA (reference sequence). CDR3 DNA sequence: TGCAGTGCCCTAGCGCGGGGCTCCTACGAGCAGTACTTC. Its translation: CSALARGSYEQYF.

The table lists this clonotype with many counts. The genes are TRBV27 and TRBJ1-5; maybe TRBD1 (5 bases). From germline, CDR1 is MNHEY and CDR2 SMNVEV (reference sequence). CDR3 length: 13 amino acids. Trimming removed 2 bases from V and 7 bases from J, with 9 bases in between. CDR3: CASSLSREQPQHF. The CDR3 DNA sequence: TGTGCCAGCAGTTTAAGCAGGGAGCAGCCCCAGCATTTT.

This clonotype was found a few times. This sequence joins TRBV14 and TRBJ1-4; 7 bases are a match to TRBD1. Unmatched junction bases numbered 4, after V lost 4 bases and J lost 5 bases. The CDR3 runs 14 residues. From germline, CDR1 is SGHDN and CDR2 FVKESK. This CDR3 is CASSRWTGNEKLFF. CDR3 nucleotides: TGTGCCAGCAGCCGCTGGACAGGAAATGAAAAACTGTTTTTT.

A few counts support this clonotype. This CDR3 is CASSRRLAGGRSLAKNIQYF. The CDR3 coding sequence is TGTGCCAGCAGCCGGCGGTTAGCGGGAGGGCGCTCGTTAGCCAAAAACATTCAGTACTTC. The genes are TRBV7-2 and TRBJ2-4; 11 nucleotides align to TRBD2. Trimming cost V 5 bases and J 0 bases; bases outside gene matches: 15. CDR1 SGHTA and CDR2 FQGNSA come from the germline V gene. The CDR3 loop spans 20 amino acids.

To note about this clonotype: Because it lacks the conserved phenylalanine or tryptophan at the end, this CDR3 is likely a read error. The V call is TRBV20-1, the J call TRBJ1-5; a weak D match, TRBD1 (5 bases). With 3 bases removed from V and 6 bases from J, the gap between germline ends came to 18 bases. The CDR3 loop spans 15 amino acids. Germline CDR1 and CDR2: DFQATT and SNEGSKA (reference sequence). CDR3 DNA sequence: TGCAGTGCTAGCGCTACAGGCTCCGGGGGTCAGCCCCAGCATTAT. Encoded protein: CSASATGSGGQPQHY.

Ten or more counts support this clonotype. V and J are TRBV20-1 and TRBJ2-5, with D maybe TRBD2 (6 bases). CDR1 and CDR2 from the germline V gene are DFQATT and SNEGSKA (reference sequence). The CDR3 covers 12 residues. The ends were cut back, 7 bases at V and 5 bases at J, with 14 bases in the middle. The CDR3 nucleotides are TGCAGTGAGGAGGGAGAGGGTGAGACCCAGTACTTC. This gives the protein CSEEGEGETQYF.

CDR3 coding DNA: TGCGCCAGCAGCCAAGCGGGAGGAATTCGAGCCCTCCACTTT. This encodes CASSQAGGIRALHF. The chain employs TRBV4-3 and TRBJ1-6; unclear D gene. V was clipped by 1 base and J by 14 bases, with 15 bases between them. The germline CDR1 and CDR2 sequences are LGHNA and YSLEER. This CDR3 region has 14 residues.

This clonotype was counted many times. The chain recombines TRBV29-1 with TRBJ2-7; 12 positions match TRBD2. This CDR3 spans 13 amino acids. V gave up 4 bases and J gave up 2 bases; unmatched junction bases: 0. Per the germline V gene, CDR1 is SQVTM and CDR2 is ANQGSEA. CDR3 region: CSVGTSGTYEQYF. DNA of the CDR3: TGCAGCGTTGGGACTAGCGGGACCTACGAGCAGTACTTC.

The rearrangement links TRBV14 to TRBJ2-5; D remains ambiguous. The CDR3 has 14 amino acids. Germline V CDR1 and CDR2: SGHDN, FVKESK. Trimming left V 4 bases short and J 4 bases short, with 13 bases between. This CDR3 is CASSPGGKRETQYF. DNA of the CDR3: TGTGCCAGCAGCCCGGGCGGAAAAAGAGAGACCCAGTACTTC.

This chain links TRBV2 with TRBJ1-2; 8 bases line up with TRBD1. The germline gives CDR1 SNHLY, CDR2 FYNNEI. CDR3 size: 14 residues. V was pared by 6 bases and J by 7 bases, with 10 bases of the junction left unmatched. The CDR3 region is CASRGTGFQGGYTF. CDR3 DNA sequence: TGTGCCAGCAGGGGGACAGGTTTCCAGGGTGGCTACACCTTC.

This clonotype was seen a handful of times. The J gene is TRBJ2-7, the V gene TRBV5-6; TRBD2 might be the D (6 bases). This CDR3 has 15 amino acids. The germline CDR1 and CDR2 sequences are SGHDT and YYEEEE. Trimming pared 3 bases from V and 2 bases from J, leaving 15 bases between. This chain's CDR3 is CASSSAGPRPYEQYF. CDR3 DNA: TGTGCCAGCAGCTCCGCGGGACCGCGGCCCTACGAGCAGTACTTC.